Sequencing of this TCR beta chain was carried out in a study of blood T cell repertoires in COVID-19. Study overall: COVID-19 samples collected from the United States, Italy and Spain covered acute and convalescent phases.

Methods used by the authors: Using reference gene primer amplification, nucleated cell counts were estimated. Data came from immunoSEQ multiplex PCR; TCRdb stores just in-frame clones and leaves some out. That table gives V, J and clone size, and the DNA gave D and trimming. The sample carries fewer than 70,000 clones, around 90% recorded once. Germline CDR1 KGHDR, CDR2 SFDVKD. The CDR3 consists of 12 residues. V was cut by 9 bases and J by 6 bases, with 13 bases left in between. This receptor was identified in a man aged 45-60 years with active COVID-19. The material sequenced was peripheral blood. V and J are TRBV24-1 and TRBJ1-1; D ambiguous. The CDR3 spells CATRSAAAEAFF. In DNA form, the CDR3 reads TGTGCCACCCGTTCGGCGGCGGCTGAAGCTTTCTTT.